This is a list of T cell receptor beta chains from one sample in a study of molecular identifiers for immune sequencing clone quantification. TCRdb re-derived calls from the PCR reads in MiXCR, one entry per CDR3 protein. The sample consists of about 640,000 distinct CDR3 sequences, nearly 20% of them appearing once. The specimen sequenced was naive CD8+ T cells from blood, with Jurkat cell RNA spiked in. The receptors were gathered from a human donor in good health. Some libraries in this study had Jurkat cell RNA spiked in. Both conserved end residues are part of each CDR3. A D gene is named only where the DNA matches it firmly. Clone size appears in some rows only: once, few, many, or a class for an expanded clone.

cdr3_length	j_call	d_call	clone_size	v_call	cdr3_aa	cdr3_nt
13	TRBJ1-1	.	.	TRBV28	CASTPVLNTEAFF	TGTGCCAGCACCCCAGTTCTGAACACTGAAGCTTTCTTT
14	TRBJ2-5	.	many	TRBV5-4	CASSWGPEAETQYF	TGTGCCAGCAGCTGGGGCCCGGAGGCCGAGACCCAGTACTTC
16	TRBJ1-1	.	many	TRBV16	CASSPEWGNMNTEAFF	TGTGCCAGCAGCCCAGAATGGGGCAACATGAACACTGAAGCTTTCTTT
15	TRBJ2-2	TRBD1	many	TRBV27	CASSLLGQGRGELFF	TGTGCCAGCAGTTTATTGGGACAGGGACGCGGGGAGCTGTTTTTT
16	TRBJ1-1	.	.	TRBV19	CASSTGGWEPNTEAFF	TGTGCCAGTAGCACCGGGGGTTGGGAGCCGAACACTGAAGCTTTCTTT
17	TRBJ2-3	TRBD2	few	TRBV20-1	CSARGREGHKGPDTQYF	TGCAGTGCTAGAGGGCGGGAGGGCCACAAGGGCCCAGATACGCAGTATTTT
14	TRBJ2-7	.	.	TRBV19	CASSIGVRSYEQYF	TGTGCCAGTAGTATTGGGGTCAGATCCTACGAGCAGTACTTC
15	TRBJ2-1	TRBD2	few	TRBV7-6	CASSLDRGGYNEQFF	TGTGCCAGCAGCTTAGACCGGGGGGGTTACAATGAGCAGTTCTTC
16	TRBJ2-5	.	many	TRBV24-1	CATSDQNGTLQETQYF	TGTGCCACCAGTGACCAAAACGGGACACTCCAAGAGACCCAGTACTTC
16	TRBJ2-4	TRBD1	few	TRBV20-1	CSARDPGQGRKNIQYF	TGCAGTGCTAGAGATCCGGGACAGGGGAGGAAAAACATTCAGTACTTC
13	TRBJ1-2	TRBD1	few	TRBV27	CASSSDREDGYTF	TGTGCCAGCAGTTCGGACAGGGAGGATGGCTACACCTTC
14	TRBJ2-1	.	many	TRBV29-1	CSVELAGGGGEQFF	TGCAGCGTTGAGTTGGCAGGGGGCGGGGGTGAGCAGTTCTTC
12	TRBJ2-3	.	.	TRBV7-8	CASSFITDTQCF	TGTGCCAGCAGCTTCATCACAGATACGCAGTGTTTT
15	TRBJ2-3	TRBD2	many	TRBV5-1	CASSVAGVATDTQYF	TGCGCCAGCAGTGTTGCGGGGGTTGCCACAGATACGCAGTATTTT
15	TRBJ2-3	TRBD2	many	TRBV13	CASSYQTSGSNTQYF	TGTGCCAGCAGCTACCAGACTAGCGGGAGTAATACGCAGTATTTT
18	TRBJ1-1	TRBD1	many	TRBV5-8	CASSLSVFDRGENTEAFF	TGTGCCAGCAGCTTGTCGGTTTTTGACAGGGGCGAGAACACTGAAGCTTTCTTT
13	TRBJ2-7	.	.	TRBV7-9	CAGSLGAGNEQYF	TGTGCCGGCAGCTTAGGGGCAGGGAACGAGCAGTACTTC
15	TRBJ2-1	TRBD2	.	TRBV7-6	CASGLRTSDYNEQFF	TGTGCCAGCGGCTTAAGGACTAGCGACTACAATGAGCAGTTCTTC
16	TRBJ2-7	TRBD1	many	TRBV5-6	CASSLLRDSRSYEQYF	TGTGCCAGCAGCTTACTCCGGGACAGTCGCTCCTACGAGCAGTACTTC
16	TRBJ1-5	.	.	TRBV6-5	CASRATRTPSNQPQHF	TGTGCCAGCAGGGCAACTAGGACACCTAGCAATCAGCCCCAGCATTTT
18	TRBJ2-3	TRBD2	few	TRBV15	CATSRGPLGLARTDTQYF	TGTGCCACCAGCAGAGGACCGTTAGGACTAGCCCGCACAGATACGCAGTATTTT
15	TRBJ2-5	.	many	TRBV5-8	CASSHGPPGAETQYF	TGTGCCAGCAGCCACGGCCCTCCAGGGGCGGAGACCCAGTACTTC
17	TRBJ1-5	.	many	TRBV5-5	CASSLEGQQYSNQPQHF	TGTGCCAGCAGCTTGGAAGGACAGCAATATAGCAATCAGCCCCAGCATTTT
16	TRBJ1-4	.	many	TRBV5-1	CASSLDNDGLAEKLFF	TGCGCCAGCAGCCTTGATAATGACGGCCTAGCTGAAAAACTGTTTTTT
15	TRBJ1-1	.	many	TRBV9	CASSVEGTLNTEAFF	TGTGCCAGCAGCGTAGAGGGGACGCTGAACACTGAAGCTTTCTTT
14	TRBJ1-1	.	.	TRBV7-9	CASRGTGSNTEAFF	TGTGCCAGCAGGGGTACAGGGTCGAACACTGAAGCTTTCTTT
14	TRBJ2-7	.	many	TRBV20-1	CSARDEEGSYEQYF	TGCAGTGCTAGAGATGAGGAGGGATCGTACGAGCAGTACTTC
12	TRBJ2-3	.	many	TRBV29-1	CSARTSTDTQYF	TGCAGCGCTAGAACTAGCACAGATACGCAGTATTTT
15	TRBJ2-2	TRBD1	.	TRBV2	CACSPGTGNTGELFF	TGTGCCTGCAGTCCCGGGACAGGCAACACCGGGGAGCTGTTTTTT